This is a list of T cell receptor beta chains from one sample in a study of T-cell reconstitution after alpha-beta-depleted transplantation in children. TCRdb independently ran MiXCR on the PCR reads; one entry per CDR3 protein. The table has about 280,000 distinct CDR3 sequences, around 10% seen once; the top ten hold about 20%. This material consisted of peripheral blood, taken 180 days after TCRalphabeta/CD19-depleted stem cell transplant. These receptors originate from a male patient between 2 and 10 years old who had a stem cell transplant for chronic granulomatous disease, so the T cells may come from the graft donor. The CDR3 runs from the conserved cysteine through the conserved F or W. Fields, in order: J gene, V gene, CDR3 protein.

TRBJ2-7 TRBV4-1 CASSWEAWGPGSATRYF
TRBJ1-1 TRBV28 CASSLLEGAPTETFF
TRBJ2-2 TRBV6-5 CASSYGASLNTGELFF
TRBJ2-4 TRBV12-3/TRBV12-4 CASSRDPLGGEYF
TRBJ2-2 TRBV11-2 CASTQPTYTGELFF
TRBJ2-7 TRBV20-1 CSAISGSYEQYF
TRBJ2-3 TRBV12-3/TRBV12-4 CASSFLTGGADTQYF
TRBJ2-7 TRBV10-2 CASTEVSGRKDQYF
TRBJ1-1 TRBV10-2 CASRVRGTGGNTEAFF
TRBJ2-5 TRBV7-9 CASSTEGETQYF
TRBJ1-4 TRBV29-1 CSVEDPYTGTTNEKLFF
TRBJ2-1 TRBV12-3/TRBV12-4 CASSWREQFF
TRBJ2-1 TRBV7-2 CASSYSGRVNLAEQFF
TRBJ2-3 TRBV7-9 CASSPPIPGGTDTQYF
TRBJ1-2 TRBV20-1 CSASPKGAYGYTF
TRBJ2-2 TRBV5-1 CASSPLPPNTGELFF
TRBJ2-4 TRBV20-1 CSARATGVAKNIQYF
TRBJ2-4 TRBV20-1 CSARPTVAKNIQYF
TRBJ2-3 TRBV7-9 CASSPNVLTQYF
TRBJ2-2 TRBV2 CASSLVPGQGPGELFF
TRBJ1-2 TRBV12-3/TRBV12-4 CASRGQYHYGYTF
TRBJ2-1 TRBV28 CASSLGAGLDNEQFF
TRBJ1-3 TRBV7-2 CASSLGGGRNTIYF
TRBJ2-1 TRBV12-3/TRBV12-4 CASNLDLSGRVNEQFF
TRBJ2-2 TRBV7-9 CASSYWGPTGELFF
TRBJ2-1 TRBV6-5 CASSYGGLAVSYNEQFF
TRBJ2-1 TRBV29-1 CSPRIRGRNEQFF
TRBJ2-7 TRBV7-6 CASSLGGQGYEQYF
TRBJ2-3 TRBV7-9 CASSLYSGLDTQYF
TRBJ1-2 TRBV20-1 CSASPDSSYGYTF
TRBJ2-5 TRBV18 CASSLGPPMETQYF
TRBJ2-1 TRBV6-1 CASGGGTSGSREQFF
TRBJ1-1 TRBV20-1 CSARYQGRTEAFF
TRBJ2-1 TRBV9 CASSTGLASYNEQFF
TRBJ1-2 TRBV15 CATSRDSNYGYTF
TRBJ2-1 TRBV29-1 CSERPGQGSYNEQFF
TRBJ2-7 TRBV10-3 CAISEWSGATYEQYF
TRBJ1-1 TRBV7-2 CASSLGGFAEAFF
TRBJ2-4 TRBV6-2/TRBV6-3 CASSYGGSGKNIQYF
TRBJ2-5 TRBV6-1 CASSEMRETQYF
TRBJ2-1 TRBV7-9 CASRKEGSYNEQFF
TRBJ2-4 TRBV12-3/TRBV12-4 CASTEPGQGANIQYF
TRBJ1-2 TRBV20-1 CSAHRGQVANYGYTF
TRBJ2-2 TRBV9 CASSTPREAVNTGELFF
TRBJ2-7 TRBV10-3 CAISRLGEEQYF
TRBJ2-2 TRBV5-1 CASSLRGSGELFF
TRBJ1-1 TRBV19 CASRFRRGLMNTEAFF
TRBJ2-3 TRBV5-1 CASSQLATTDTQYF
TRBJ2-7 TRBV18 CASSHPTTSSHEQYF
TRBJ2-2 TRBV12-3/TRBV12-4 CASSFGETNTGELFF